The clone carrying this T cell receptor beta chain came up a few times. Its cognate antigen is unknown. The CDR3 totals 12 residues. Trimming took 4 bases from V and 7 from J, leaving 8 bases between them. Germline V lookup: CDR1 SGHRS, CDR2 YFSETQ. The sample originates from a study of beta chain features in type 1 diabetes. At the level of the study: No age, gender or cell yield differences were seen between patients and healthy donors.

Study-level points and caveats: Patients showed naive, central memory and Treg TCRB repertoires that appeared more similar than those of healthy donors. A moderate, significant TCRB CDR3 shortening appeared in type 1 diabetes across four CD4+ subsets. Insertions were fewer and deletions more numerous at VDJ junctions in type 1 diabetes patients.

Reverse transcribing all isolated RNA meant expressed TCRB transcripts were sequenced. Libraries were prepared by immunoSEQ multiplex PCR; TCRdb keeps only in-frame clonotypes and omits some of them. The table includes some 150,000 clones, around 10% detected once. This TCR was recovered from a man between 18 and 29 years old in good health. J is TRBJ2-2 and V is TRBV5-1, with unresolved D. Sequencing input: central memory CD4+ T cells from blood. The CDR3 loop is CASSLRDGELFF. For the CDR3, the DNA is TGCGCCAGCAGCCTAAGGGACGGGGAGCTGTTTTTT.